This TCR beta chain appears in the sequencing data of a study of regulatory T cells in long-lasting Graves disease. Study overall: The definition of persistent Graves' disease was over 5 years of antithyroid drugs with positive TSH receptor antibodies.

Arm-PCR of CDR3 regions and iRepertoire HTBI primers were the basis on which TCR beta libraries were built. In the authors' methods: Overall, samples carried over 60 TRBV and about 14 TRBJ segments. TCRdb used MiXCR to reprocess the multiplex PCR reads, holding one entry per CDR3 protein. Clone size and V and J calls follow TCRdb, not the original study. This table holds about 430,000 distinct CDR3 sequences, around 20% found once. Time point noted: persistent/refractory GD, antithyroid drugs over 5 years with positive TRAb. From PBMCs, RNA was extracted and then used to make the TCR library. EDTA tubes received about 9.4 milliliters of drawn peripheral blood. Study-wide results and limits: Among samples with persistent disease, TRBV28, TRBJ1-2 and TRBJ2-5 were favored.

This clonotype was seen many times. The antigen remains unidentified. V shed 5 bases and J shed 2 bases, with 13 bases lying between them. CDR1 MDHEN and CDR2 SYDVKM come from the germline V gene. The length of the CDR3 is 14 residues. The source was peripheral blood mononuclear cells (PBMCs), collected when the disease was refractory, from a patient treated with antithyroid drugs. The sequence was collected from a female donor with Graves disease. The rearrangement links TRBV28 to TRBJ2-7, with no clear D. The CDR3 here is CASSAYPPTYEQYF. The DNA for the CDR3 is TGTGCCAGCAGTGCCTACCCTCCTACCTACGAGCAGTACTTC.